These 25 T cell receptor beta chains came from one sample sequenced in a study of siplizumab effects on memory and regulatory T cells. Sequencing was performed with immunoSEQ multiplex PCR; in TCRdb, only in-frame clones are kept and a portion is missing. The sample lists 75,000 to 100,000 clones, around 94% occurring once. Sequenced: non-Treg CD4+ T cells sorted from blood. The receptors originated from a human donor in good health.

The rearrangement links TRBV18 to TRBJ1-4; 8 bases agree with TRBD1. The CDR3 contains 20 residues. The trim removed 5 bases at V and 2 bases at J, leaving 19 bases unmatched. Germline V lookup: CDR1 KGHSH, CDR2 LQKENI. The CDR3 nucleotides read TGTGCCAGCTCAACATTGAGTCGGCAGGGGGCAAGTCGGACTAATGAAAAACTGTTTTTT. This translates into CASSTLSRQGASRTNEKLFF. Combining the CDR3 with reference TRBV18 and TRBJ1-4 gives the whole variable domain NAGVMQNPRHLVRRRGQEARLRCSPMKGHSHVYWYRQLPEEGLKFMVYLQKENIIDESGMPKERFSAEFPKEGPSILRIQQVVRGDSAAYFCASSTLSRQGASRTNEKLFFGSGTQLSVL.

The chain is built from TRBV7-9 and TRBJ1-4; 8 nucleotides agree with TRBD1. The CDR3 covers 13 residues. V dropped 5 bases and J dropped 8; count of bases not matched to a gene: 4. Germline CDR1 is SEHNR and CDR2 is FQNEAQ (reference sequence). CDR3 sequence (DNA): TGTGCCAGCAGCACCAGGGGGCGGGAAAAACTGTTTTTT. It codes for CASSTRGREKLFF.

The chain uses TRBV7-8 and TRBJ1-1, with a weak D call TRBD1 (5 bases). Germline lookup yields CDR1 SGHVS and CDR2 FQNEAQ. V was pared by 1 base and J by 3 bases, with 9 bases between. The CDR3 is made up of 14 amino acids. CDR3 protein: CASSLDSGHTEAFF. DNA of the CDR3: TGTGCCAGCAGCTTAGATTCAGGGCACACTGAAGCTTTCTTT.

The J gene is TRBJ2-2, the V gene TRBV10-1; 9 nucleotides align to TRBD1. V dropped 4 bases and J dropped 5; count of bases not matched to a gene: 5. Germline V lookup: CDR1 WNHNN, CDR2 SYGVQD (reference sequence). The CDR3 is 15 amino acids. The CDR3 DNA reads TGCGCCAGCAGTGGGGTCGGACAGGGGACCGGGGAGCTGTTTTTT. Protein: CASSGVGQGTGELFF.

This rearrangement joins TRBV30 to TRBJ1-2, with D unresolved. The CDR3 extends over 16 amino acids. CDR1 and CDR2 from the germline V gene are GTSNPN and SVGIG (reference sequence). Trimming cost V 1 base and J 5 bases, with 20 bases left between them. The CDR3 DNA reads as TGTGCCTGGAGTGCCAGGCTAGGGTCTGGTAAATATGGCTACACCTTC. Amino acid sequence: CAWSARLGSGKYGYTF. Based on the CDR3 plus reference TRBV30 and TRBJ1-2, the full variable domain is SQTIHQWPATLVQPVGSPLSLECTVEGTSNPNLYWYRQAAGRGLQLLFYSVGIGQISSEVPQNLSASRPQDRQFILSSKKLLLSDSGFYLCAWSARLGSGKYGYTFGSGTRLTVV.

This rearrangement joins TRBV7-9 to TRBJ1-2; D gene unclear. The germline gives CDR1 SEHNR, CDR2 FQNEAQ (reference sequence). The CDR3 length is 14 residues. Trimming cost V 1 base and J 4 bases, with 10 bases left between them. The CDR3: CASSLVPGFYGYTF. In nucleotides, the CDR3 is TGTGCCAGCAGCTTAGTCCCCGGCTTCTATGGCTACACCTTC.

In this sample, this clone turned up a few times. J is TRBJ1-5 and V is TRBV19, with a possible D match to TRBD1 (5 bases). V lost 3 bases and J lost 0, with 9 bases in between. The CDR3 runs 15 residues. The germline V gene has CDR1 LNHDA and CDR2 SQIVND (reference sequence). CDR3 residues: CASSIPGHSNQPQHF. In DNA, the CDR3 is TGTGCCAGTAGTATCCCAGGGCATAGCAATCAGCCCCAGCATTTT.

In this sample, this clone turned up a few times. The chain links TRBV6-6 to TRBJ1-2; perhaps TRBD1 as D (6 bases). Per the germline V gene, CDR1 is MNHNY and CDR2 is SVGAGI (reference sequence). Between the trimmed V and J ends, which lost 7 bases and 4 bases, there was a span of 10 bases. The CDR3 has 12 amino acids. DNA for the CDR3: TGTGCCAGCACCCCAGGGGTCTATGGCTACACCTTC. Translation: CASTPGVYGYTF.

V is TRBV30 and J is TRBJ1-5; no firm D call. The CDR3 covers 17 residues. Germline CDR1 GTSNPN, CDR2 SVGIG (reference sequence). V dropped 0 bases and J dropped 0 bases, with 15 bases sitting between them. For the CDR3, the DNA is TGTGCCTGGAGTGTATTTGGCAGACAATATAGCAATCAGCCCCAGCATTTT. The encoded protein is CAWSVFGRQYSNQPQHF.

The chain uses TRBV10-3 and TRBJ2-3; D is unresolved. Germline assignment: CDR1 ENHRY and CDR2 SYGVKD. The germline V and J ends were trimmed by 0 bases and 3 bases, with 13 bases remaining between them. This CDR3 spans 16 amino acids. CDR3 coding DNA: TGTGCCATCAGTGAGTCGGGGTCAGGCGCAACAGATACGCAGTATTTT. Its translation is CAISESGSGATDTQYF.

The chain combines TRBV14 with TRBJ2-1; D call uncertain. Germline V gene lookup returns CDR1 SGHDN and CDR2 FVKESK. The CDR3 is 12 amino acids. V dropped 4 bases and J dropped 7 bases, with 8 bases sitting between them. CDR3 nucleotide sequence: TGTGCCAGCAGCCCCACTGGGAATGAGCAGTTCTTC. Amino acid sequence: CASSPTGNEQFF.

The rearrangement links TRBV7-2 to TRBJ1-5; D unclear. The V and J ends lost 1 base and 1 base respectively, with 8 bases between them. Germline CDR1 SGHTA, CDR2 FQGNSA. This CDR3 contains 15 residues. The CDR3 is CASSLVAHSNQPQHF. The CDR3 DNA is TGTGCCAGCAGCTTAGTAGCCCACAGCAATCAGCCCCAGCATTTT.

The chain recombines TRBV28 with TRBJ2-1; 13 bases fit TRBD2. With 3 bases clipped from V and 2 bases from J, the junction kept 7 bases outside the gene matches. The CDR3 extends over 18 amino acids. CDR1 is MDHEN and CDR2 is SYDVKM in the germline V gene. The CDR3 nucleotides are TGTGCCAGCAGTTTTACTAGCGGGAGGGCCGGGACCTACAATGAGCAGTTCTTC. Translation gives CASSFTSGRAGTYNEQFF.

This chain uses TRBV19 with TRBJ1-3; D is undetermined. The V gene lost 6 bases and the J gene lost 0 bases, with 12 bases spanning the gap. This CDR3 is 15 amino acids long. Germline V gene sequence: CDR1 LNHDA, CDR2 SQIVND (reference sequence). The CDR3 protein is CASREAASSGNTIYF. The CDR3 DNA reads as TGTGCCAGTAGGGAGGCAGCGAGCTCTGGAAACACCATATATTTT.

CDR3: CSVEWTGTGELFF. The DNA of the CDR3 is TGCAGCGTTGAGTGGACGGGTACCGGGGAGCTGTTTTTT. This chain joins TRBV29-1 and TRBJ2-2; D gene ambiguous. V was clipped by 3 bases and J by 5 bases, with 10 bases between them. Germline V lookup: CDR1 SQVTM, CDR2 ANQGSEA. The CDR3 extends over 13 amino acids.

The V gene is TRBV14, the J gene TRBJ1-1, with D unclear. This CDR3 is built from 15 residues. V was shortened by 1 base and J by 1 base, with 10 bases between the two germline ends. Per germline, CDR1 SGHDN and CDR2 FVKESK. CDR3 bases: TGTGCCAGCAGCCAAGCGGCGGGCAAGAACACTGAAGCTTTCTTT. As protein: CASSQAAGKNTEAFF.

The CDR3 bases are TGTGCCAGCAGCTTAGAGAACACCGGGGAGCTGTTTTTT. Residues: CASSLENTGELFF. This sequence joins TRBV11-2 and TRBJ2-2, with D hard to call. Germline V gene lookup returns CDR1 SGHAT and CDR2 FQNNGV. The V and J ends lost 0 bases and 1 base respectively, with 0 bases between them. The CDR3 contains 13 residues.

V is TRBV5-1 and J is TRBJ2-1, with 14 positions matching TRBD2. This CDR3 contains 20 residues. The ends lost 0 bases at V and 0 bases at J; junction bases unmatched: 8. Per germline, CDR1 SGHRS and CDR2 YFSETQ. CDR3 region: CASSLGGTSGRRASYNEQFF. The CDR3 DNA sequence: TGCGCCAGCAGCTTGGGGGGGACTAGCGGGAGAAGGGCCTCCTACAATGAGCAGTTCTTC.

The CDR3 is CASSPQWTGPNTEAFF. CDR3 in DNA: TGTGCCAGCTCACCACAGTGGACGGGGCCGAACACTGAAGCTTTCTTT. The chain employs TRBV18 and TRBJ1-1, with D possibly being TRBD1 (5 bases). The CDR3 length is 16 residues. Trimming cost V 1 base and J 1 base, with 13 bases left between them. Germline-derived CDR1 and CDR2 are KGHSH and LQKENI.

The chain carries TRBV19 and TRBJ1-1; no clear D gene. V was pared by 0 bases and J by 10 bases, with 15 bases between. CDR1 is LNHDA and CDR2 is SQIVND in the germline V gene (reference sequence). The CDR3 is 14 residues long. The CDR3 nucleotides are TGTGCCAGTAGTATAGATCGAGCTTCCAGCGGAGCTTTCTTT. This sequence encodes CASSIDRASSGAFF.

The CDR3 DNA is TGTGCCTGGAGCAGTGCAGACTACAATGAGCAGTTCTTC. As protein: CAWSSADYNEQFF. The V and J genes are TRBV30 and TRBJ2-1; D ambiguous. V was clipped by 3 bases and J by 3 bases, with 9 bases between them. This CDR3 has 13 amino acids. In germline, CDR1 is GTSNPN, CDR2 SVGIG (reference sequence).

The CDR3 loop is CASSMGTSSGEQYF. The CDR3 DNA reads TGTGCCAGTAGTATGGGGACTAGCTCTGGGGAGCAGTACTTC. The V and J genes are TRBV19 and TRBJ2-7; 9 nucleotides align to TRBD2. V lost 3 bases to trimming and J lost 7 bases; unmatched junction nucleotides: 7. The CDR3 runs to 14 residues. From germline, CDR1 is LNHDA and CDR2 SQIVND (reference sequence).

This clone was observed a single time. This sequence joins TRBV9 and TRBJ2-2; D may match TRBD1 or TRBD2 (6 bases each). CDR1 and CDR2 from the germline V gene are SGDLS and YYNGEE. With 2 bases removed from V and 3 bases from J, the gap between germline ends came to 8 bases. CDR3 length: 14 amino acids. CDR3 in amino acids: CASSVRGDTGELFF. CDR3 bases: TGTGCCAGCAGCGTGAGGGGGGACACCGGGGAGCTGTTTTTT.

The chain recombines TRBV11-2 with TRBJ2-1, with a possible D match to TRBD1 (6 bases). CDR1 is SGHAT and CDR2 is FQNNGV in the germline V gene. The CDR3 is 18 residues long. V was pared by 5 bases and J by 0 bases, with 20 bases between. The DNA for the CDR3 is TGTGCCAGCAGCGCCCATCTAGTCGTGGGGGCCTCCTACAATGAGCAGTTCTTC. Its translation: CASSAHLVVGASYNEQFF. Looking up the rest from reference TRBV11-2 and TRBJ2-1 gives the full variable domain: EAGVAQSPRYKIIEKRQSVAFWCNPISGHATLYWYQQILGQGPKLLIQFQNNGVVDDSQLPKDRFSAERLKGVDSTLKIQPAKLEDSAVYLCASSAHLVVGASYNEQFFGPGTRLTVL.

The V call is TRBV6-5, the J call TRBJ2-3; 9 nucleotides align to TRBD2. V lost 0 bases and J lost 0; bases outside the gene matches: 1. This CDR3 spans 16 amino acids. Germline assignment: CDR1 MNHEY and CDR2 SVGAGI. CDR3 amino acids: CASSYSGTSSTDTQYF. In DNA, the CDR3 is TGTGCCAGCAGTTACTCTGGGACTAGCAGCACAGATACGCAGTATTTT.